The 10 T cell receptor beta chains given below trace back to one sample, sequenced in a study of T cell repertoires in cytomegalovirus infection. TCRdb reprocessed the reads with MiXCR, giving one entry per CDR3 protein. This sample has a few hundred thousand distinct CDR3 sequences, with about 40% found just once. These receptors' antigens are unknown. Sequences were derived from cultured PBMCs, sampled from culture after CMV antigen stimulation. These receptors were taken from a human donor in good health (CMV status not recorded). Some clones in this sample may be carry-over from other donors' samples.

The gene calls are TRBV2 and TRBJ2-5, with 8 bases aligning to TRBD1. J gave up 4 bases and V 7 bases, and 8 bases lay outside the gene matches. The CDR3 runs 14 residues. Germline assignment: CDR1 SNHLY and CDR2 FYNNEI. The CDR3: CASTRQGYRETQYF. The CDR3, as DNA: TGTGCCAGCACCAGACAGGGGTACCGAGAGACCCAGTACTTC.

The V and J genes are TRBV4-1 and TRBJ2-7; a weak D match, TRBD2 (5 bases). Germline V lookup: CDR1 MGHRA, CDR2 YSYEKL. Trimming took off 4 bases at V and 0 bases at J, with 13 bases between the two ends. The CDR3 runs to 15 residues. The CDR3 region is CASSPAGSPSYEQYF. The CDR3 DNA reads as TGCGCCAGCAGCCCGGCGGGTTCCCCCTCCTACGAGCAGTACTTC.

The chain has TRBV19 and TRBJ2-1, with D possibly being TRBD1 or TRBD2 (5 bases each). Germline V lookup: CDR1 LNHDA, CDR2 SQIVND (reference sequence). V lost 0 bases and J lost 0, with 9 bases in between. The CDR3 is 16 residues long. CDR3 sequence (DNA): TGTGCCAGTAGTATAGACGGGACCAACTCCTACAATGAGCAGTTCTTC. Amino acids: CASSIDGTNSYNEQFF.

CDR3 sequence (DNA): TGTGCCAGCAGCTTAGATCTTCCTACAGGGGCAGATACGCAGTATTTT. It yields the protein CASSLDLPTGADTQYF. The chain links TRBV7-4 to TRBJ2-3, with TRBD1 matching 7 bases. This CDR3 region has 16 residues. Germline loops: CDR1 SGHVT, CDR2 SQSDAQ. J lost 4 bases, V lost 1 base, and 8 bases had no gene match.

The chain carries TRBV12-3 or TRBV12-4 and TRBJ1-3; tentatively, D is TRBD1 (6 bases). This CDR3 is 16 amino acids long. Trimming cost V 6 bases and J 0 bases, with 15 bases left between them. CDR3 nucleotide sequence: TGTGCCAGCAGCCCGGGGGCCCAGAGCTCTGGAAACACCATATATTTT. This codes for CASSPGAQSSGNTIYF.

This clonotype has a single count. The chain links TRBV19 to TRBJ1-5, with D maybe TRBD1 (6 bases). Germline V gene lookup returns CDR1 LNHDA and CDR2 SQIVND (reference sequence). The V end lost 8 bases, the J end lost 6 bases, and 14 bases lay between the germline ends. CDR3 size: 13 residues. The CDR3 DNA follows: TGTGCCAGTTCCGACAGGTCCTTTCAGCCCCAGCATTTT. This encodes CASSDRSFQPQHF.

The V gene is TRBV7-2, the J gene TRBJ1-6, with D perhaps matching TRBD1 (6 bases). This CDR3 is built from 13 residues. Trimming left V 5 bases short and J 10 bases short, with 12 bases between. Germline CDR1 reads SGHTA; CDR2 reads FQGNSA. The CDR3 bases are TGTGCCAGCAGCGAACATCAGGGGTCACCCCTCCACTTT. Amino acids: CASSEHQGSPLHF. The full variable domain, completed using reference TRBV7-2 and TRBJ1-6, is GAGVSQSPSNKVTEKGKDVELRCDPISGHTALYWYRQSLGQGLEFLIYFQGNSAPDKSGLPSDRFSAERTGGSVSTLTIQRTQQEDSAVYLCASSEHQGSPLHFGNGTRLTVT.

V usage is TRBV6-2 or TRBV6-3 and J usage is TRBJ2-1, with 10 nucleotides matching TRBD2. The germline V gene encodes CDR1 MNHEY and CDR2 SVGEGT. The CDR3 totals 14 residues. The J segment lost 9 bases and the V segment lost 6 bases, leaving 8 bases of the junction unmatched. The DNA of the CDR3 is TGTGCCAGCAGCAGACCGGGACTAGCGTCTGAGCAGTTCTTC. Translating gives CASSRPGLASEQFF.

This clonotype was found a few times. The CDR3 is CASSPPFRDYEFF. In DNA, the CDR3 is TGTGCCAGCAGCCCACCCTTCCGGGACTACGAATTCTTC. The chain recombines TRBV7-2 with TRBJ2-1; 7 positions match TRBD2. CDR1 SGHTA and CDR2 FQGNSA come from the germline V gene. The CDR3 runs to 13 residues. V shed 5 bases and J 16 bases; nucleotides not matched to a gene: 14.

The rearrangement links TRBV2 to TRBJ1-1; 9 nucleotides match TRBD1. Per the germline V gene, CDR1 is SNHLY and CDR2 is FYNNEI. V shed 5 bases, J shed 4 bases, and the junction held 8 bases outside the gene matches. The CDR3 has 15 amino acids. The CDR3 DNA follows: TGTGCCAGCAGTTCCAGACAGGGGGTTACCACTGAAGCTTTCTTT. Residues: CASSSRQGVTTEAFF.